These 30 T cell receptor beta chains share one sample of origin, sequenced in a study of T cell repertoires in cytomegalovirus infection. MiXCR, run by TCRdb on the reads, gives a single entry per CDR3 protein. The profile covers 210,000 or so distinct CDR3 sequences, with 6.5% appearing a single time and roughly 6% taken by the ten largest. Sequenced material: PBMCs. The receptors stem from a human donor in good health (CMV status not recorded). Some clones in this sample may be carry-over from other donors' samples.

This clonotype occurred many times. The chain carries TRBV20-1 and TRBJ1-2; D ambiguous. V lost 2 bases and J 8 bases, leaving 15 bases between the germline ends. Germline values: CDR1 DFQATT, CDR2 SNEGSKA (reference sequence). CDR3 size: 13 residues. CDR3 amino acids: CSARLPLTEGYTF. The CDR3 DNA reads TGCAGTGCTAGATTACCGCTAACGGAGGGCTACACCTTC.

This clonotype occurred many times. This chain uses TRBV7-2 with TRBJ2-7, with TRBD2 matching over 7 bases. The V segment lost 1 base and the J segment 0 bases; nucleotides outside the gene matches: 6. In germline, CDR1 is SGHTA, CDR2 FQGNSA. The CDR3 is made up of 16 amino acids. DNA for the CDR3: TGTGCCAGCAGCTTAGAGGTAGCGGGTAGCTCCTACGAGCAGTACTTC. Protein product: CASSLEVAGSSYEQYF.

CDR3 residues: CSAEIRDGYTF. For the CDR3, the DNA is TGCAGCGCCGAGATTCGGGATGGCTACACCTTC. V usage is TRBV29-1 and J usage is TRBJ1-2; no clear D gene. Trimming took off 7 bases at V and 6 bases at J, with 12 bases between the two ends. The CDR3 has 11 amino acids. Per germline, CDR1 SQVTM and CDR2 ANQGSEA.

The genes are TRBV5-6 and TRBJ2-1; TRBD2 aligns across 9 bases. This CDR3 is 15 amino acids long. The V gene's germline CDR1 is SGHDT and CDR2 YYEEEE. J was trimmed by 8 bases and V by 2 bases; bases with no gene match: 8. DNA of the CDR3: TGTGCCAGCAGCTTCGCGGGGGGGCCTAGGGATGAGCAGTTCTTC. It specifies CASSFAGGPRDEQFF. The whole variable domain, filled in from reference TRBV5-6 and TRBJ2-1, reads DAGVTQSPTHLIKTRGQQVTLRCSPKSGHDTVSWYQQALGQGPQFIFQYYEEEERQRGNFPDRFSGHQFPNYSSELNVNALLLGDSALYLCASSFAGGPRDEQFFGPGTRLTVL.

Turning to this clonotype: At one of its ends the junction is not consistent with the germline gene, which may arise from a read error. The CDR3 sequence is CVSSLAAGGNTIYF. The CDR3 nucleotides are TGTGTCAGCAGCTTGGCGGCGGGGGGAAACACCATATATTTT. The V call is TRBV7-6, the J call TRBJ1-3; D is ambiguous. In germline, CDR1 is SGHVS, CDR2 FNYEAQ. This CDR3 region has 14 residues.

This clonotype occurred many times. This sequence joins TRBV9 and TRBJ1-2; no reliable D call. This CDR3 region has 15 residues. Germline V gene data show CDR1 as SGDLS and CDR2 as YYNGEE. Trimming took off 0 bases at V and 3 bases at J, with 12 bases between the two ends. The CDR3 sequence: CASSVEGSKDYGYTF. In nucleotides, the CDR3 is TGTGCCAGCAGCGTAGAGGGTTCCAAGGACTATGGCTACACCTTC.

This clonotype was found many times. The chain links TRBV15 to TRBJ2-2, with 7 bases aligning to TRBD1. With V trimmed by 5 bases and J by 3 bases, 6 bases remained unmatched. The CDR3 length is 15 residues. Germline V lookup: CDR1 LNHNV, CDR2 YYDKDF (reference sequence). In DNA, the CDR3 is TGTGCCACCAGCCTGACAGGGATGGACACCGGGGAGCTGTTTTTT. Protein: CATSLTGMDTGELFF.

This clonotype came up many times. The chain combines TRBV28 with TRBJ1-2; possibly TRBD1 for D (6 bases). This CDR3 region has 16 residues. V lost 8 bases, J lost 1 base, and 20 bases lay in between. Germline V gene sequence: CDR1 MDHEN, CDR2 SYDVKM. The CDR3 nucleotides read TGTGCCAGCGACCCGGGGGCTTACCGGGGTAACTATGGCTACACCTTC. This codes for CASDPGAYRGNYGYTF.

This clonotype appeared many times. This chain connects TRBV29-1 to TRBJ2-4; D possibly corresponds to TRBD2 (7 bases). Germline CDR1 SQVTM, CDR2 ANQGSEA. The CDR3 extends over 11 amino acids. The V end lost 7 bases, the J end lost 7 bases, and 11 bases lay between the germline ends. The CDR3 nucleotides are TGCAGCGCCAGGGGAGGGAACATTCAGTACTTC. Its protein is CSARGGNIQYF.

This clonotype has ten or more counts. The V gene is TRBV9, the J gene TRBJ2-3, with TRBD2 as a possible D gene (6 bases). The CDR3 runs to 14 residues. Trimming took 0 bases from V and 9 from J, leaving 14 bases between them. CDR1 is SGDLS, CDR2 YYNGEE, per germline. CDR3 loop: CASSVAIGGATQYF. CDR3 bases: TGTGCCAGCAGCGTAGCAATCGGGGGAGCGACGCAGTATTTT.

This clonotype was seen many times. V and J are TRBV7-2 and TRBJ1-4; a weak D match, TRBD1 (6 bases). Trimming left V 1 base short and J 3 bases short, with 12 bases between. The germline V gene encodes CDR1 SGHTA and CDR2 FQGNSA. The CDR3 runs to 16 residues. CDR3 nucleotide sequence: TGTGCCAGCAGCTTAGGGGGGGGCAGGTCTAATGAAAAACTGTTTTTT. Protein: CASSLGGGRSNEKLFF.

This clonotype was seen many times. The rearrangement uses TRBV6-2 or TRBV6-3 and TRBJ2-7; 7 positions match TRBD1. From germline, CDR1 is MNHEY and CDR2 SVGEGT. Trimming took 2 bases from V and 0 from J; bases not matched to a gene: 4. This CDR3 is built from 15 residues. The CDR3 sequence: CASSYMWDSSYEQYF. The CDR3 bases are TGTGCCAGCAGTTACATGTGGGACAGCTCCTACGAGCAGTACTTC.

This clonotype was counted ten times or more. This chain connects TRBV7-2 to TRBJ1-1; tentatively, D is TRBD1 (6 bases). This CDR3 is 15 amino acids long. Between the trimmed V and J ends, which lost 6 bases and 4 bases, there was a span of 18 bases. The germline gives CDR1 SGHTA, CDR2 FQGNSA. As DNA, the CDR3 is TGTGCCAGCAGTCCTACAGGGTGGGTGGCCACTGAAGCTTTCTTT. Its protein is CASSPTGWVATEAFF.

This clonotype was detected only a few times. The chain recombines TRBV20-1 with TRBJ2-1, with TRBD1 identical over 8 bases. CDR3 length: 14 residues. Germline V lookup: CDR1 DFQATT, CDR2 SNEGSKA (reference sequence). Trimming removed 0 bases from V and 4 bases from J; junction bases left unmatched: 2. CDR3 loop: CSARDDRGYNEQFF. For the CDR3, the DNA is TGCAGTGCTAGAGATGACAGGGGATACAATGAGCAGTTCTTC.

This clonotype was counted ten times or more. The genes are TRBV12-3 or TRBV12-4 and TRBJ2-7, with TRBD2 as a possible D gene (5 bases). Trimming pared 6 bases from V and 2 bases from J, leaving 17 bases between. The CDR3 is made up of 15 amino acids. CDR3 sequence (DNA): TGTGCCAGCAGCCCGCGGGTCTTGGACGCCTACGAGCAGTACTTC. It specifies CASSPRVLDAYEQYF.

This clonotype was observed many times. The CDR3 loop is CASSLMGDSQETQYF. The CDR3 DNA follows: TGTGCCAGCAGCTTAATGGGGGATTCGCAAGAGACCCAGTACTTC. The chain joins TRBV7-2 to TRBJ2-5; D assignment may be TRBD1 or TRBD2 (5 bases each). The germline V gene has CDR1 SGHTA and CDR2 FQGNSA. This CDR3 contains 15 residues. The ends were cut back, 2 bases at V and 2 bases at J, with 12 bases in the middle.

Ten or more counts support this clonotype. V and J are TRBV6-2 or TRBV6-3 and TRBJ2-1; D is unclear. This CDR3 is 13 amino acids long. Deletions cut 2 bases from V and 4 bases from J, with 6 bases between. Germline V gene lookup returns CDR1 MNHEY and CDR2 SVGEGT. Here the CDR3 reads CASSYTFYNEQFF. In nucleotides, the CDR3 is TGTGCCAGCAGTTACACCTTTTACAATGAGCAGTTCTTC.

This clonotype was observed many times. The genes are TRBV6-2 or TRBV6-3 and TRBJ1-6; D is unresolved. Germline CDR1 is MNHEY and CDR2 is SVGEGT. Deletions cut 0 bases from V and 3 bases from J, with 6 bases between. CDR3 length: 15 residues. The CDR3 coding sequence is TGTGCCAGCAGTTACTCGGCCAACTATAATTCACCCCTCCACTTT. This encodes CASSYSANYNSPLHF.

This clonotype was counted many times. This rearrangement joins TRBV7-9 to TRBJ2-1, with D tentatively TRBD2 (5 bases). Trimming took 2 bases from V and 8 from J, leaving 19 bases between them. Germline lookup yields CDR1 SEHNR and CDR2 FQNEAQ (reference sequence). The length of the CDR3 is 16 residues. DNA of the CDR3: TGTGCCAGCAGCTTATCTTTTCTGATAGAGGGATATGAGCAGTTCTTC. Translation gives CASSLSFLIEGYEQFF. The complete variable domain, with remaining parts taken from reference TRBV7-9 and TRBJ2-1, reads DTGVSQNPRHKITKRGQNVTFRCDPISEHNRLYWYRQTLGQGPEFLTYFQNEAQLEKSRLLSDRFSAERPKGSFSTLEIQRTEQGDSAMYLCASSLSFLIEGYEQFFGPGTRLTVL.

The rearrangement links TRBV20-1 to TRBJ2-1; D assignment may be TRBD1 or TRBD2 (5 bases each). Germline V gene data show CDR1 as DFQATT and CDR2 as SNEGSKA (reference sequence). The CDR3 extends over 11 amino acids. Trimming stripped 7 bases from V and 8 bases from J, with 12 bases between. CDR3 nucleotides: TGCAGTGGGGACGGGGACCATGAGCAGTTCTTC. Its protein is CSGDGDHEQFF.

The chain uses TRBV20-1 and TRBJ2-7, with D uncertain. This CDR3 is built from 12 residues. V was shortened by 6 bases and J by 3 bases, with 12 bases between the two germline ends. The germline CDR1 and CDR2 sequences are DFQATT and SNEGSKA (reference sequence). The CDR3 nucleotides are TGCAGTGCGGGGTGGGTGGACTACGAGCAGTACTTC. This gives the protein CSAGWVDYEQYF.

This chain connects TRBV28 to TRBJ2-5; TRBD2 matches at 10 bases. This CDR3 is built from 15 residues. CDR1 and CDR2 (germline): MDHEN, SYDVKM. The V segment lost 6 bases and the J segment 4 bases; nucleotides outside the gene matches: 8. DNA of the CDR3: TGTGCCAGCAGCACAAGCGGGGGGGCTGGAGAGACCCAGTACTTC. Amino acids: CASSTSGGAGETQYF.

This clonotype was seen many times. The chain links TRBV7-8 to TRBJ2-5; D uncertain. The CDR3 spans 13 residues. V was shortened by 3 bases and J by 1 base, with 6 bases between the two germline ends. The germline V gene encodes CDR1 SGHVS and CDR2 FQNEAQ. In DNA, the CDR3 is TGTGCCAGCAGCTTCAGGACCCAAGAGACCCAGTACTTC. Residues: CASSFRTQETQYF.

This clonotype was seen many times. V usage is TRBV7-2 and J usage is TRBJ1-5; the D is unclear. Trimming took off 1 base at V and 2 bases at J, with 6 bases between the two ends. The CDR3 is 14 residues long. The germline V gene has CDR1 SGHTA and CDR2 FQGNSA. Written as DNA, the CDR3 is TGTGCCAGCAGCTTAGACAGCGGCAATCAGCCCCAGCATTTT. Protein product: CASSLDSGNQPQHF.

This clonotype was seen many times. The chain links TRBV12-3 or TRBV12-4 to TRBJ1-1; D is possibly TRBD1 (6 bases). The CDR3 covers 15 residues. V lost 3 bases to trimming and J lost 5 bases, with 16 bases between them. CDR3 in amino acids: CASSFSQGMGTEAFF. The CDR3 region has the DNA TGTGCCAGCAGTTTTAGTCAGGGGATGGGGACTGAAGCTTTCTTT.

This clonotype was detected ten times or more. V usage is TRBV20-1 and J usage is TRBJ1-2; 8 bases align to TRBD1. V lost 0 bases to trimming and J lost 0 bases; unmatched junction nucleotides: 6. CDR1 and CDR2 from the germline V gene are DFQATT and SNEGSKA (reference sequence). The CDR3 length is 16 residues. CDR3 protein: CSAREATDRANYGYTF. CDR3 sequence (DNA): TGCAGTGCTAGAGAGGCGACGGACAGGGCTAACTATGGCTACACCTTC.

The V gene is TRBV29-1, the J gene TRBJ2-1; TRBD1 matches at 10 bases. Germline V gene data show CDR1 as SQVTM and CDR2 as ANQGSEA. This CDR3 is 13 amino acids long. V was clipped by 3 bases and J by 7 bases; unmatched bases: 3. The CDR3 sequence: CSVEDRGVNEQFF. Here the CDR3 DNA reads TGCAGCGTTGAGGACAGGGGGGTTAATGAGCAGTTCTTC.

This clonotype has at least ten counts. The chain has TRBV6-2 or TRBV6-3 and TRBJ2-3; D call uncertain. With 5 bases removed from V and 2 bases from J, the gap between germline ends came to 5 bases. The CDR3 loop spans 12 amino acids. Germline V gene data show CDR1 as MNHEY and CDR2 as SVGEGT. The CDR3 nucleotides are TGTGCCAGCAGTCAGGACACAGATACGCAGTATTTT. It yields the protein CASSQDTDTQYF.

This clonotype has at least ten counts. The chain has TRBV12-3 or TRBV12-4 and TRBJ1-3; no clear D. The V and J ends lost 2 bases and 5 bases respectively, with 10 bases between them. The CDR3 consists of 14 residues. CDR3 sequence (DNA): TGTGCCAGCAGTTTATACCAGACCCGAAACACCATATATTTT. It encodes CASSLYQTRNTIYF.

This clonotype was counted at least ten times. CDR3 in amino acids: CASSFSGGPNEQFF. CDR3 DNA: TGTGCCAGCAGCTTCAGCGGGGGCCCAAATGAGCAGTTCTTC. The V and J genes are TRBV7-2 and TRBJ2-1; 8 nucleotides agree with TRBD2. In germline, CDR1 is SGHTA, CDR2 FQGNSA. The CDR3 contains 14 residues. Trimming took 3 bases from V and 7 from J; bases not matched to a gene: 5. The entire variable domain, with the rest obtained from reference TRBV7-2 and TRBJ2-1, is as follows: GAGVSQSPSNKVTEKGKDVELRCDPISGHTALYWYRQSLGQGLEFLIYFQGNSAPDKSGLPSDRFSAERTGGSVSTLTIQRTQQEDSAVYLCASSFSGGPNEQFFGPGTRLTVL.